This TCR beta chain was retrieved from a study of blood T cells in healthy people across ages. Whole-study findings and limits: Both higher diversity and more naive CD4+ cells marked long-lived donors when set against aged donors.

CDR1 is SGHRS, CDR2 YFSETQ, per germline. The CDR3 is 13 amino acids. A second about 7 to 12 cycle PCR used barcoded and J-beta primers. Using its own MiXCR run on the 5' RACE reads, TCRdb lists one record per CDR3 protein. The table records some 930,000 distinct CDR3 sequences, about 28% of them present only once. This clonotype was seen just once. Its target is unknown. One end of the junction varies from germline; a read error may be responsible. The sample was also reused in another study, on T cells of mothers and their children. That work adds: Slightly higher but non-significant overlap marked related mother-child pairs versus unrelated pairs.

This sequence joins TRBV5-1 and TRBJ2-1; D call uncertain. The clonotype was recovered from a woman aged 40 to 49 in good health. The sequencing input was blood. The CDR3 protein is CASTHTGYNEQFF. The CDR3 nucleotides read TGCGCCAGCACCCACACCGGATACAATGAGCAATTCTTT.